This passage covers 4 T cell receptor beta chains from one sample sequenced in a study of cytomegalovirus exposure and HLA in healthy donors. Amplification used 60 Vbeta primers and 13 Jbeta primers. Measured with immunoSEQ multiplex PCR; TCRdb has only the in-frame clones, and not every one. Here the sample spans approximately 190,000 clones, under 70% being singletons. The specimen sequenced was PBMCs. The source of these receptors is a man aged 35 to 55 in good health and CMV-seropositive.

The chain is built from TRBV6-1 and TRBJ2-2; 7 nucleotides align to TRBD1. From germline, CDR1 is MNHNS and CDR2 SASEGT. V lost 5 bases and J lost 5; bases outside the gene matches: 5. The CDR3 length is 14 residues. CDR3 sequence: CASSRQGETGELFF. As DNA, the CDR3 is TGTGCCAGCAGTAGACAGGGAGAGACCGGGGAGCTGTTTTTT.

This clone showed up just once. The chain uses TRBV2 and TRBJ1-2; TRBD1 might be the D (5 bases). CDR1 and CDR2 (germline): SNHLY, FYNNEI. The length of the CDR3 is 12 residues. Trimming left V 7 bases short and J 7 bases short, with 13 bases between. The CDR3 region has the DNA TGTGCCAGCAAGGACACCTTCTCTGGCTACACCTTC. This encodes CASKDTFSGYTF.

The chain carries TRBV6-5 and TRBJ1-2; 8 nucleotides match TRBD1. The CDR3 runs to 14 residues. V shed 8 bases and J 8 bases; nucleotides not matched to a gene: 13. Looked up from germline, CDR1 is MNHEY and CDR2 is SVGAGI. The CDR3 loop is CASCSRGPAGGYTF. Written as DNA, the CDR3 is TGTGCCAGCTGTTCCAGGGGGCCAGCCGGCGGCTACACCTTC.

The V call is TRBV9, the J call TRBJ2-2, with 8 bases that match TRBD2. Germline CDR1 is SGDLS and CDR2 is YYNGEE. Trimming cost V 3 bases and J 6 bases; bases outside gene matches: 13. This CDR3 has 17 amino acids. CDR3 residues: CASSGGGSVRAPGELFF. CDR3 DNA: TGTGCCAGCAGCGGCGGGGGGTCTGTAAGGGCCCCCGGGGAGCTGTTTTTT.